This TCR beta chain is drawn from a study of T-cell reconstitution after alpha-beta-depleted transplantation in children. The CDR3 has 15 residues. Unmatched junction bases numbered 4, after V lost 0 bases and J lost 6 bases. In germline, CDR1 is SGHRS, CDR2 YFSETQ. Construction of the TCRbeta library involved unique molecular identifiers. TCRdb processed the PCR reads anew with MiXCR; each CDR3 protein has one entry. The sample includes 360,000 or so distinct CDR3 sequences, roughly 22% of them seen just once. The rearrangement uses TRBV5-1 and TRBJ2-2; TRBD2 matches 8 bases. The material sequenced was PBMCs from the stem cell graft donor, taken from the stem cell graft. The TCR originated in a human donor who donated a stem cell graft to a child with acute myeloid leukemia. CDR3 DNA: TGCGCCAGCAGCTTGGTGGCGGGAGGTTCCGGGGAGCTGTTTTTT. The encoded protein is CASSLVAGGSGELFF.